The 9 T cell receptor beta chains below were found in one sample sequenced in a study of blood T cells in healthy people across ages (dated by TCRdb to the mid-2010s). The library was generated by 5' RACE. The reads were generated on an Illumina HiSeq 2500. The second PCR ran for roughly 7 to 12 cycles and used a J-beta primer mix along with a sample-barcoded 5' primer. In-frame beta chains were kept once TCRdb had trimmed the public reads at Q25 with fastp and called clones with MiXCR. Every CDR3 protein is listed once, alongside the most common genes and DNA of its rows. For this sample the table gives about a million distinct CDR3 sequences, of which 35% to 45% were detected only once. Around 12% of the sample rests with the top ten. Sequences were obtained from blood. These receptors were taken from a man aged 18 to 30 in good health.

V gene TRBV6-5 combines with J gene TRBJ1-2; 8 bases map to TRBD1. CDR3 length: 18 amino acids. With 4 bases clipped from V and 0 bases from J, the junction kept 13 bases outside the gene matches. From germline, CDR1 is MNHEY and CDR2 SVGAGI. The CDR3 coding sequence is TGTGCCAGCAGTTTCAGGACAGGGAGAACCGACCCTAACTATGGCTACACCTTC. It is translated as CASSFRTGRTDPNYGYTF.

The chain carries TRBV24-1 and TRBJ2-1; TRBD1 agrees at 12 bases. The DNA end is a closer match to TRBJ2-7, so the J assignment may be wrong. Germline V lookup: CDR1 KGHDR, CDR2 SFDVKD. This CDR3 is 22 amino acids long. The CDR3 spells CATSDFTRDRGLKGGLYNEQYF. The CDR3 DNA reads TGTGCCACCAGTGATTTTACCCGGGACAGGGGGCTCAAGGGGGGTTTATACAATGAGCAGTACTTC.

This clonotype was detected a few times. V and J are TRBV28 and TRBJ1-5; D remains unclear. This CDR3 comprises 14 residues. V was cut by 7 bases and J by 7 bases, with 17 bases left in between. Germline CDR1 reads MDHEN; CDR2 reads SYDVKM. Written as DNA, the CDR3 is TGTGCCAGCATATCCCACGGGCTCGGGCAGCCCCAGCATTTT. This codes for CASISHGLGQPQHF.

The chain links TRBV7-8 to TRBJ1-4; D is uncertain. CDR3 length equals 14 residues. CDR1 is SGHVS, CDR2 FQNEAQ, per germline. With 5 bases removed from V and 8 bases from J, the gap between germline ends came to 15 bases. The CDR3 spells CASSAAPLQEKLFF. In DNA, the CDR3 is TGTGCCAGCAGCGCCGCGCCCCTCCAGGAAAAACTGTTTTTT.

This sequence joins TRBV7-9 and TRBJ1-3, with no clear D. The CDR3 loop spans 15 amino acids. Germline CDR1 is SEHNR and CDR2 is FQNEAQ (reference sequence). The germline V and J ends were trimmed by 0 bases and 0 bases, with 6 bases remaining between them. CDR3 bases: TGTGCCAGCAGCTTAGCGGGTAGCTCTGGAAACACCATATATTTT. It codes for CASSLAGSSGNTIYF.

This clonotype came up a few times. The chain links TRBV12-3 or TRBV12-4 to TRBJ2-7, with TRBD2 identical over 12 bases. The DNA end is a closer match to TRBJ2-5, so the J assignment may be wrong. The CDR3 sequence is 15 residues long. This chain's CDR3 is CASSLLAGGLGTQYF. Here the CDR3 DNA reads TGTGCCAGCAGTTTGCTAGCGGGGGGGTTAGGGACCCAGTACTTC.

The J gene is TRBJ2-2, the V gene TRBV29-1; 10 positions match TRBD1. V trimming: 6 bases; J trimming: 7 bases; junction bases outside the gene matches: 8. Germline loops: CDR1 SQVTM, CDR2 ANQGSEA. The CDR3 covers 14 residues. As DNA, the CDR3 is TGCAGCGTGGCCGACAGGGGGCAGAGCGGGGAGCTGTTTTTT. Its translation is CSVADRGQSGELFF.

The chain is built from TRBV3-1 and TRBJ1-6; TRBD1 matches at 8 bases. This CDR3 region has 15 residues. V shed 1 base, J shed 9 bases, and the junction held 5 bases outside the gene matches. The germline V gene has CDR1 LGHDT and CDR2 YNNKEL (reference sequence). CDR3 in amino acids: CASSQGTGISSPLHF. CDR3 bases: TGTGCCAGCAGCCAAGGGACAGGGATAAGTTCACCCCTCCACTTT.

This clonotype was counted between two and nine times. The DNA of the CDR3 is TGCGCCAGCAGCCAACCCTACAGGACGCGACAAGAGACCCAGTACTTC. Its protein is CASSQPYRTRQETQYF. V usage is TRBV4-1 and J usage is TRBJ2-5, with D possibly TRBD1 on 5 matching bases. Trimming took 2 bases from V and 2 from J, leaving 15 bases between them. The CDR3 covers 16 residues. Looked up from germline, CDR1 is MGHRA and CDR2 is YSYEKL.